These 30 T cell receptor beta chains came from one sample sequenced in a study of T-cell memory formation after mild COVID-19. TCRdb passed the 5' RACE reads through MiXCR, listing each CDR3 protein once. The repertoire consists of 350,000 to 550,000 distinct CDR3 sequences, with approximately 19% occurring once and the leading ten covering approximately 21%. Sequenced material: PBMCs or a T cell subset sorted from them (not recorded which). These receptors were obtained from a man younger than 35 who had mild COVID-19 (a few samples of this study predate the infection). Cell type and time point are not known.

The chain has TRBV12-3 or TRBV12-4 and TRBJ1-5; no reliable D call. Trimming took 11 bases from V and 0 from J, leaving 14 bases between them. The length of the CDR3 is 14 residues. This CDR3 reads CASGSGYSNQPQHF. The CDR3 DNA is TGTGCCTCCGGTAGCGGTTATAGCAATCAGCCCCAGCATTTT.

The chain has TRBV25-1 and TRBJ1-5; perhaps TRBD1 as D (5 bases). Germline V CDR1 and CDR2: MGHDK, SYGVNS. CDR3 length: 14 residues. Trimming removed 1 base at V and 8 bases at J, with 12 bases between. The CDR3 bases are TGTGCCAGCAGTGAATCTCGGGGGTGGGAGCCCCAGCATTTT. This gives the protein CASSESRGWEPQHF.

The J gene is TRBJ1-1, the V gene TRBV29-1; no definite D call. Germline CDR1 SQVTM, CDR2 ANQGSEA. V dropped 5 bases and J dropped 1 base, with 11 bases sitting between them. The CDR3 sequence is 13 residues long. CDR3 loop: CSVYPDTNTEAFF. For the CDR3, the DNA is TGCAGCGTTTACCCCGACACGAACACTGAAGCTTTCTTT.

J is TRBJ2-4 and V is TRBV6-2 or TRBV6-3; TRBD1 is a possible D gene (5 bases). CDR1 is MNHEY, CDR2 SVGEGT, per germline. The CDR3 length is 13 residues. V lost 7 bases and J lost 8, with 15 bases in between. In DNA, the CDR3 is TGTGCCAGCAACCACGCAGGGTCGGACATTCAGTACTTC. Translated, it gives CASNHAGSDIQYF.

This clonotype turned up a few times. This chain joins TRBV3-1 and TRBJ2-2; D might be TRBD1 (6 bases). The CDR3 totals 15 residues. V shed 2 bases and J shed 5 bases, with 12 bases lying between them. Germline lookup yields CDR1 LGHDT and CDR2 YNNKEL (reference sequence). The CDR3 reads CASSQSGQLTGELFF. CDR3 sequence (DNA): TGTGCCAGCAGCCAATCAGGACAGTTGACCGGGGAGCTGTTTTTT.

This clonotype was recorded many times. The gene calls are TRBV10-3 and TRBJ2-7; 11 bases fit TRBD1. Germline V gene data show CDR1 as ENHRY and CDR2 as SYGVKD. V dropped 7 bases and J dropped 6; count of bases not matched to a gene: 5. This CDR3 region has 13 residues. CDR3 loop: CAIKGQGAGEQYF. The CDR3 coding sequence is TGTGCCATCAAAGGACAGGGGGCAGGCGAGCAGTACTTC.

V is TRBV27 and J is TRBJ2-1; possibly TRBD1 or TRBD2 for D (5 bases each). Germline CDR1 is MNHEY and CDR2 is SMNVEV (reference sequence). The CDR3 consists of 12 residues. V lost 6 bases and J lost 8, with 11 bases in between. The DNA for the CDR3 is TGTGCCAGCAGCCTGGGACCCGATGAGCAGTTCTTC. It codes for CASSLGPDEQFF.

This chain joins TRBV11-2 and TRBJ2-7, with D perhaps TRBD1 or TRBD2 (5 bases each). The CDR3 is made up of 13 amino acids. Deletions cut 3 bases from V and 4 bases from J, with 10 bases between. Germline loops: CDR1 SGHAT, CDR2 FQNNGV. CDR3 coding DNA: TGTGCCAGCAGCTTGTGGGACGGTTACGAGCAGTACTTC. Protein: CASSLWDGYEQYF.

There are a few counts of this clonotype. The CDR3 coding sequence is TGCGCCAGCAGCAGTGGGCGGTATGGCTACACCTTC. Amino acid sequence: CASSSGRYGYTF. The chain employs TRBV4-3 and TRBJ1-2; D is undetermined. Germline loops: CDR1 LGHNA, CDR2 YSLEER. V lost 5 bases and J lost 5, with 9 bases in between. The CDR3 runs to 12 residues.

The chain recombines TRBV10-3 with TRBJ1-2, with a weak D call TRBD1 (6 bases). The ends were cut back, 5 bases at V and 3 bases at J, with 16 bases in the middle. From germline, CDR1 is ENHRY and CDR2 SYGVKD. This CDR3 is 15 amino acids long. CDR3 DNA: TGTGCCATCAGTCTGGGGGCCGTGTATGACTATGGCTACACCTTC. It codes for CAISLGAVYDYGYTF.

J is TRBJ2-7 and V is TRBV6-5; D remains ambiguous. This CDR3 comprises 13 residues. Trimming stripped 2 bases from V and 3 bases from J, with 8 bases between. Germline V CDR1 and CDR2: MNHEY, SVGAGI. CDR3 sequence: CASSYISGYEQYF. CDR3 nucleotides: TGTGCCAGCAGTTACATCTCGGGCTACGAGCAGTACTTC.

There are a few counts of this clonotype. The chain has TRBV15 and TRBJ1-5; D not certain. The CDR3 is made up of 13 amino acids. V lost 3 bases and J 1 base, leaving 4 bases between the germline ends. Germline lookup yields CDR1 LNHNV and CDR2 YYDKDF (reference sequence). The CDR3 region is CATSSRSNQPQHF. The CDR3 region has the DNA TGTGCCACCAGCAGCAGGAGCAATCAGCCCCAGCATTTT.

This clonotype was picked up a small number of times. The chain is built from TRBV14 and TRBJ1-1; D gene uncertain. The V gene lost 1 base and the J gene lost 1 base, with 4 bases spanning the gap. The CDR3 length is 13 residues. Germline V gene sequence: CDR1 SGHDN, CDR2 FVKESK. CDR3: CASSQGWNTEAFF. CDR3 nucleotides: TGTGCCAGCAGCCAAGGGTGGAACACTGAAGCTTTCTTT.

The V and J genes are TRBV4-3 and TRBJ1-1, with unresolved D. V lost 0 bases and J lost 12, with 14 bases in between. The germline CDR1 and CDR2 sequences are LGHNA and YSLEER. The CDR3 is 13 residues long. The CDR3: CASSQDVSLPPFF. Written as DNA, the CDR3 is TGCGCCAGCAGCCAAGATGTGTCCTTGCCGCCTTTCTTT.

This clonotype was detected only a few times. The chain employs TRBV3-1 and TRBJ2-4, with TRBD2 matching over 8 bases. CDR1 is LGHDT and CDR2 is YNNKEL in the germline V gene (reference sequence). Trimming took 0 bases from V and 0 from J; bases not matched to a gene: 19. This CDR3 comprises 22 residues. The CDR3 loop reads CASSQDVRAGGFRVLAKNIQYF. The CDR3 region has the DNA TGTGCCAGCAGCCAAGACGTCCGGGCGGGGGGATTTCGAGTCCTAGCCAAAAACATTCAGTACTTC.

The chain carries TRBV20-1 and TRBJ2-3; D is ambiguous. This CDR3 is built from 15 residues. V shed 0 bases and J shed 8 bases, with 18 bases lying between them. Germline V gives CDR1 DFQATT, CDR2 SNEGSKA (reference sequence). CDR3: CSARDRPSGQGTQYF. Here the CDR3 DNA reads TGCAGTGCTAGAGATAGGCCCTCGGGTCAAGGTACGCAGTATTTT.

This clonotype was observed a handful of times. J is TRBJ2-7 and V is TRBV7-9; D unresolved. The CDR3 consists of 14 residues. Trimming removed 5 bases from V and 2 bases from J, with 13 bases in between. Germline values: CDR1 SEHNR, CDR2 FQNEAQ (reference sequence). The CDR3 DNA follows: TGTGCCAGCAGCCCCGCCGTGAGACCCTACGAGCAGTACGTC. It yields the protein CASSPAVRPYEQYV.

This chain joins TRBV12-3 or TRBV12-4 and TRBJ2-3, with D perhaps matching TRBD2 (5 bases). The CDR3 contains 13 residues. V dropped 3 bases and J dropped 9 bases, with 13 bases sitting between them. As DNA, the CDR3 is TGTGCCAGCAGTTTTAGCCTAGCCGGGACGCAGTATTTT. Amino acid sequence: CASSFSLAGTQYF.

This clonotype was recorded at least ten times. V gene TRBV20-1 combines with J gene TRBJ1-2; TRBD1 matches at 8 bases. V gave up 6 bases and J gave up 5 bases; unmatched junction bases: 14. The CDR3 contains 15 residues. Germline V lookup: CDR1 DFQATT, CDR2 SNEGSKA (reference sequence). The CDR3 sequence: CSAPDRDSLSYGYTF. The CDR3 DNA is TGCAGTGCCCCGGACAGGGACAGCCTTTCATATGGCTACACCTTC.

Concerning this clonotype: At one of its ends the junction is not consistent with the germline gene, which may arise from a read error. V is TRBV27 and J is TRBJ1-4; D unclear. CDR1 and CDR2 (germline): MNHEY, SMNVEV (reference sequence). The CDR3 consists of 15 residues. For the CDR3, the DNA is TGTGCCAGCAGTGACTCGGCAGAAGGTGATGAAAAACTGATTTTT. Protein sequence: CASSDSAEGDEKLIF.

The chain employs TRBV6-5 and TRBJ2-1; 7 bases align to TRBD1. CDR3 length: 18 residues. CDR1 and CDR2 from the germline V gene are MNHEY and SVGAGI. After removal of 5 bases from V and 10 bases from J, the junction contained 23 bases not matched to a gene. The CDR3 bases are TGTGCCAGCAGTCAAGATGGAGGACAGGACCTACTTAATGAGGAGCAGTTCTTC. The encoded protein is CASSQDGGQDLLNEEQFF.

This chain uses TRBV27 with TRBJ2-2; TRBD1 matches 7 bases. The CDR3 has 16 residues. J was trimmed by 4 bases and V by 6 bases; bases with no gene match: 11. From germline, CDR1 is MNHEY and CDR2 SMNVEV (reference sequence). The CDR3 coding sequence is TGTGCCAGCAGCCTTATCCGGCAGGGGGTCACCGGGGAGCTGTTTTTT. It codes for CASSLIRQGVTGELFF.

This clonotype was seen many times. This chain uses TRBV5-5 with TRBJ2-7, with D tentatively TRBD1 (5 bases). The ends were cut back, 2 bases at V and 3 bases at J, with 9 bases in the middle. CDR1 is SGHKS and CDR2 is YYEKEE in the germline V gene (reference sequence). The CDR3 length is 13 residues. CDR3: CASSFRQGYEQYF. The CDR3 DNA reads TGTGCCAGCAGCTTTAGGCAGGGCTACGAGCAGTACTTC.

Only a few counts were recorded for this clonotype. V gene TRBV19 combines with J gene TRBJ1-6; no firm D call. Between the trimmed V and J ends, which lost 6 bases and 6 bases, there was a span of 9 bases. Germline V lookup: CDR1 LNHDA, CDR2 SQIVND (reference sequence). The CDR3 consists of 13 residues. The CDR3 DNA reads TGTGCCAGTAGGAGACATCGTAATTCACCCCTCCACTTT. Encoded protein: CASRRHRNSPLHF.

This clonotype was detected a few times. The DNA for the CDR3 is TGCGCCAGCAGCACGGGACGTCAGGGGACCCAGTACTTC. Translated, it gives CASSTGRQGTQYF. This chain links TRBV5-1 with TRBJ2-5; D is possibly TRBD1 or TRBD2 (5 bases each). This CDR3 spans 13 amino acids. Trimming took off 4 bases at V and 7 bases at J, with 14 bases between the two ends. CDR1 is SGHRS and CDR2 is YFSETQ in the germline V gene. Drawing the rest from reference TRBV5-1 and TRBJ2-5, the complete variable domain is KAGVTQTPRYLIKTRGQQVTLSCSPISGHRSVSWYQQTPGQGLQFLFEYFSETQRNKGNFPGRFSGRQFSNSRSEMNVSTLELGDSALYLCASSTGRQGTQYFGPGTRLLVL.

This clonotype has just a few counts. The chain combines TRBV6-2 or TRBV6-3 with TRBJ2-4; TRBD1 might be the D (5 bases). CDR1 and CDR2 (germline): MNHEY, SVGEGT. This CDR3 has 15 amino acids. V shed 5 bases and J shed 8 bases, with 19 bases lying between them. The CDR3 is CASSHLGHPADIQYF. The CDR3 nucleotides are TGTGCCAGCAGTCACCTCGGACACCCGGCGGACATTCAGTACTTC.

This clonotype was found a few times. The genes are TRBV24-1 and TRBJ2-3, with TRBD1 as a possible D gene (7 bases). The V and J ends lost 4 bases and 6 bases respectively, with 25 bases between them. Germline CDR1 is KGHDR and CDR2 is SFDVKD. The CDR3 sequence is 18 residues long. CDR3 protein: CATSDRGTDTQGADTQYF. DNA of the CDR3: TGTGCCACCAGTGACCGCGGGACAGACACCCAGGGAGCGGATACGCAGTATTTT.

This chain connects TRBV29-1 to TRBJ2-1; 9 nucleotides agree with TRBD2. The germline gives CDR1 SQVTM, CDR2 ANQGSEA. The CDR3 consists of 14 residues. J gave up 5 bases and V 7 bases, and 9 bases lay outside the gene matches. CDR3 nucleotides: TGCAGCGCCGACGGACTAGCGTACCACAATGAGCAGTTCTTC. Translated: CSADGLAYHNEQFF.

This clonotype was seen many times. This chain's CDR3 is CRPEAETLDTQYF. DNA of the CDR3: TGCAGACCCGAAGCGGAAACTCTCGATACGCAGTATTTT. This chain connects TRBV20-1 to TRBJ2-3; tentative D call: TRBD2 (5 bases). The CDR3 extends over 13 amino acids. CDR1 is DFQATT, CDR2 SNEGSKA, per germline (reference sequence).

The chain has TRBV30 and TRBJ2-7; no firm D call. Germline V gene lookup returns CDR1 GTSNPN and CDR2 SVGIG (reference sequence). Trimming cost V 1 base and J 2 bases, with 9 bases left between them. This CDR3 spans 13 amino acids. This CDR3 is CAWSGVSPYEQYF. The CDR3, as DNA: TGTGCCTGGAGTGGTGTCAGTCCCTACGAGCAGTACTTC. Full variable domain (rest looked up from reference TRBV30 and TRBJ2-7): SQTIHQWPATLVQPVGSPLSLECTVEGTSNPNLYWYRQAAGRGLQLLFYSVGIGQISSEVPQNLSASRPQDRQFILSSKKLLLSDSGFYLCAWSGVSPYEQYFGPGTRLTVT.